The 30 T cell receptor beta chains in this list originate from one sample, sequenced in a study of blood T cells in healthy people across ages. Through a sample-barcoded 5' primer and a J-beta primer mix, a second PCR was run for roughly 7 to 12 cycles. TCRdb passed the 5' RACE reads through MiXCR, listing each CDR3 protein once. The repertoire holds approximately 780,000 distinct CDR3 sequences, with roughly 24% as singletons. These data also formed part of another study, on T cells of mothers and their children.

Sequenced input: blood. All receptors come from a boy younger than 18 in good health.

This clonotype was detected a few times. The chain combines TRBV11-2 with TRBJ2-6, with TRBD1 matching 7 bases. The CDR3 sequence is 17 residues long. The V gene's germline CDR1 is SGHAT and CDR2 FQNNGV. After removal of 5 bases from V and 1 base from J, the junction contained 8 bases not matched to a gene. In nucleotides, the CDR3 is TGTGCCAGCAGCGTCACAGGGGTGAGGTCTGGGGCCAACGTCCTGACTTTC. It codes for CASSVTGVRSGANVLTF.

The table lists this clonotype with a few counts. CDR3 amino acids: CASTQGRIQETQYF. The CDR3 DNA follows: TGTGCCAGCACCCAGGGACGGATTCAAGAGACCCAGTACTTC. This chain joins TRBV12-3 or TRBV12-4 and TRBJ2-1, with D perhaps TRBD1 or TRBD2 (5 bases each). Gene TRBJ2-5 matches the end of the DNA better, so the J call may be wrong. This CDR3 comprises 14 residues.

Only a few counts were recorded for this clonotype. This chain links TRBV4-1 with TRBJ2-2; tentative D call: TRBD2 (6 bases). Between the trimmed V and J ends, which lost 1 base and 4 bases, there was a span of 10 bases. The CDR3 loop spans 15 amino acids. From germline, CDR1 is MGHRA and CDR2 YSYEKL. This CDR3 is CASSQGRGGTGELFF. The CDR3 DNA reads TGCGCCAGCAGCCAAGGGAGGGGAGGCACCGGGGAGCTGTTTTTT.

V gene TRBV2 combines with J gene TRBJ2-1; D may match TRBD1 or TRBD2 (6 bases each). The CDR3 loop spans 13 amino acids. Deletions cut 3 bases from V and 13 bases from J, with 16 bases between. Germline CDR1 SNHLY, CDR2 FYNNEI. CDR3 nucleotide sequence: TGTGCCAGCAGTGAGGATAGGGGGGATGCCCAGTTCTTC. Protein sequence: CASSEDRGDAQFF. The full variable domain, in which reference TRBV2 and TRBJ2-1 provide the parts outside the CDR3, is EPEVTQTPSHQVTQMGQEVILRCVPISNHLYFYWYRQILGQKVEFLVSFYNNEISEKSEIFDDQFSVERPDGSNFTLKIRSTKLEDSAMYFCASSEDRGDAQFFGPGTRLTVL.

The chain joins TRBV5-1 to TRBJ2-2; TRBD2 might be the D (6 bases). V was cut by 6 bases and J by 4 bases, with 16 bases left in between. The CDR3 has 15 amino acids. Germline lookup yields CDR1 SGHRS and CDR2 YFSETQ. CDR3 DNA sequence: TGCGCCAGCACCGTTAGCGGATCTGGCACCGGGGAGCTGTTTTTT. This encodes CASTVSGSGTGELFF.

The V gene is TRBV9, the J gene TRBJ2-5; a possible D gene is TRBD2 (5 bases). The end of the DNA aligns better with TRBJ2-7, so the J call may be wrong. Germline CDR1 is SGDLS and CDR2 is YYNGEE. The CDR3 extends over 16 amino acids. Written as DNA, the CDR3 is TGTGCCAGCAGCGGAGAAGACGGGATGAATTCCTACGAGCAGTACTTC. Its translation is CASSGEDGMNSYEQYF.

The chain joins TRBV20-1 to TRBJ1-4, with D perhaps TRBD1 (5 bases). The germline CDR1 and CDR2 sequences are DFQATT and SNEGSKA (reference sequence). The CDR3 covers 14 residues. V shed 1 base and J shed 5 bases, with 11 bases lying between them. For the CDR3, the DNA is TGCAGTGCTAGAGCCCCCCCAGGGAATGAAAAACTGTTTTTT. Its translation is CSARAPPGNEKLFF.

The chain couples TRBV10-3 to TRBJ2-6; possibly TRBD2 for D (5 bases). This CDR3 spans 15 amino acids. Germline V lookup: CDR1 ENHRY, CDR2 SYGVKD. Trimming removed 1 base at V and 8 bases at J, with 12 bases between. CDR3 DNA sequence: TGTGCCATCAGTGAGTTGAGTTCGGGGACCAACGTCCTGACTTTC. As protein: CAISELSSGTNVLTF.

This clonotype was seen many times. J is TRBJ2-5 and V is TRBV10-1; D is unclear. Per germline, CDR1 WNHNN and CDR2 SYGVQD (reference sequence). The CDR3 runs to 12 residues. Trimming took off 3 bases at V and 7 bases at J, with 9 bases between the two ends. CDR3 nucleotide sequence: TGCGCCAGCAGTGACCGGATAGGGACCCAGTACTTC. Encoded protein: CASSDRIGTQYF.

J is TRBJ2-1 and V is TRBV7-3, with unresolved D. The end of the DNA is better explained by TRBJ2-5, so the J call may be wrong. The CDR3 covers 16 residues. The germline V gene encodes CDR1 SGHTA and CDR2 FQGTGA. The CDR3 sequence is CASSPGPLTQQETQYF. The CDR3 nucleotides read TGTGCCAGCAGCCCCGGACCGCTGACACAGCAAGAGACCCAGTACTTC.

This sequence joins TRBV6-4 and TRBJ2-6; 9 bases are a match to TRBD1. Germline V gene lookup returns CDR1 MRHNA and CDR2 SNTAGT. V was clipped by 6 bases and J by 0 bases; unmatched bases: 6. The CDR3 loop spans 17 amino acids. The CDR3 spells CASSETGGDSGANVLTF. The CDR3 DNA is TGTGCCAGCAGCGAGACAGGGGGGGACTCTGGGGCCAACGTCCTGACTTTC.

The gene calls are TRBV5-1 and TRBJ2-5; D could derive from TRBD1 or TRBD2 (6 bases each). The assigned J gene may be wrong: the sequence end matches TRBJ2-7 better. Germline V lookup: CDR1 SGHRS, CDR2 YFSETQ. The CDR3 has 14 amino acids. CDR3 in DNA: TGCGCCAGCAGCGTTGTGGGGGGCAGGTACGAGCAGTACTTC. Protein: CASSVVGGRYEQYF.

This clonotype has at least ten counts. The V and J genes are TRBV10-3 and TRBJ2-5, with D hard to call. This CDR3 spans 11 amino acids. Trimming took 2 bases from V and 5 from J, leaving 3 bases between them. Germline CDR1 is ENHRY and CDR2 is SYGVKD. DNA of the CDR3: TGTGCCATCAGTGAGGGGGAGACCCAGTACTTC. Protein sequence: CAISEGETQYF.

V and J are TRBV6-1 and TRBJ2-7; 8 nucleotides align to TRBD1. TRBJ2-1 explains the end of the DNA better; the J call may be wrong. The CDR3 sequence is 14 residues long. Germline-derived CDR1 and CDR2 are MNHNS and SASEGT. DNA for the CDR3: TGTGCCAGTCAGGGGGCCTGGACGCCGCATGAGCAGTTCTTC. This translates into CASQGAWTPHEQFF.

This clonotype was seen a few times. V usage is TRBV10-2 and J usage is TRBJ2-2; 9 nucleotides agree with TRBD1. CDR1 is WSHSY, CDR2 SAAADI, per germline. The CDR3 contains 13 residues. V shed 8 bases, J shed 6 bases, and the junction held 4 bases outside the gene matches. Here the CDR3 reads CASYWTGAGELFF. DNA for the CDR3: TGCGCCAGCTATTGGACAGGGGCCGGGGAGCTGTTTTTT.

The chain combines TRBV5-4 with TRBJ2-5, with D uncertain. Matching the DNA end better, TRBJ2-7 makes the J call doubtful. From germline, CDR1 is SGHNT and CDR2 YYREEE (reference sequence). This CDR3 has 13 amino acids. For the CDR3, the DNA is TGTGCCAGCAGCTTCCCTCCCTACTACGAGCAGTACTTC. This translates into CASSFPPYYEQYF.

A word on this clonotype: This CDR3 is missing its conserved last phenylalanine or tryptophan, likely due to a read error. The CDR3 bases are TGTGCCAGCAGTTTTCGCGGGGGGGCCAATGAGCAGTTCCTC. Amino acids: CASSFRGGANEQFL. The J gene is TRBJ2-7, the V gene TRBV28; TRBD2 aligns across 9 bases. Matching the DNA end better, TRBJ2-1 makes the J call doubtful. The CDR3 is made up of 14 amino acids. CDR1 MDHEN and CDR2 SYDVKM come from the germline V gene.

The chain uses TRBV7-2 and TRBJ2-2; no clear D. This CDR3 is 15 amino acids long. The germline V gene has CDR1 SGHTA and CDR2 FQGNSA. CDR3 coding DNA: TGTCTTAGTGCTAGGGCAGATCGGAACACCGGGGAGCTGTTTTTT. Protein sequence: CLSARADRNTGELFF.

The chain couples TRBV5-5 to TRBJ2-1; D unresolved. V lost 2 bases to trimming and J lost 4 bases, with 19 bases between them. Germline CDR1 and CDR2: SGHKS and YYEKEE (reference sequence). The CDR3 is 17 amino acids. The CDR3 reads CASSFDPSGLPYNEQFF. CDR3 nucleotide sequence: TGTGCCAGCAGCTTTGACCCTTCAGGCCTCCCTTACAATGAGCAGTTCTTC.

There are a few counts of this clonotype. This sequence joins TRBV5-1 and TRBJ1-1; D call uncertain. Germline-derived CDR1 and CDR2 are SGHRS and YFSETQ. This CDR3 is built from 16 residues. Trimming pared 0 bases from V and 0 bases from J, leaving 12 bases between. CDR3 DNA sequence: TGCGCCAGCAGCTTGGCAGGCAGCATCATGAACACTGAAGCTTTCTTT. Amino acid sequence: CASSLAGSIMNTEAFF.

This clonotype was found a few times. The CDR3 nucleotides read TGTGCCAGCAGCTTAGATGGTTCGGCTAATGAAAAACTGTTTTTT. It specifies CASSLDGSANEKLFF. The chain joins TRBV7-2 to TRBJ1-4, with D hard to call. Germline V lookup: CDR1 SGHTA, CDR2 FQGNSA. CDR3 length: 15 residues. The ends were cut back, 1 base at V and 3 bases at J, with 9 bases in the middle.

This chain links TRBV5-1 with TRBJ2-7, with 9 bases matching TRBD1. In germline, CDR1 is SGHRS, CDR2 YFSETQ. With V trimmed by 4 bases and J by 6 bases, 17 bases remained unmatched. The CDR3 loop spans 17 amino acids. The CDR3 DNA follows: TGCGCCAGCAGCCATAAGAACCTACAGGGGGCCCCGGGCGAGCAGTACTTC. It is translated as CASSHKNLQGAPGEQYF.

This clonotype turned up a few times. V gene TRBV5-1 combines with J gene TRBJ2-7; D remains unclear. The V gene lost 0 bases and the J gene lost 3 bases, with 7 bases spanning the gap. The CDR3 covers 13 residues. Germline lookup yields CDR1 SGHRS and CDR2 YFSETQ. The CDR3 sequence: CASSLEGLYEQYF. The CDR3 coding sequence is TGCGCCAGCAGCTTGGAGGGCCTCTACGAGCAGTACTTC.

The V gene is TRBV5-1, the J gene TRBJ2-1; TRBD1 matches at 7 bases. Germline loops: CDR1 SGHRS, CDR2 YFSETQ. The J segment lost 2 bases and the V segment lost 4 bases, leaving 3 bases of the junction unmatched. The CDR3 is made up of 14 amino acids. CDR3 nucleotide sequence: TGCGCCAGCAGCGATACAGGGGCCTACAATGAGCAGTTCTTC. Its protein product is CASSDTGAYNEQFF.

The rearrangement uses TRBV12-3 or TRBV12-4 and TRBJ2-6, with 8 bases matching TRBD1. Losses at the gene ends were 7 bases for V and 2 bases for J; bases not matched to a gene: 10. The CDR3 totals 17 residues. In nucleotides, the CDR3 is TGTGCCAGCACTGGGGCCAGGGGGCTAGCTGGGGCCAACGTCCTGACTTTC. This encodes CASTGARGLAGANVLTF.

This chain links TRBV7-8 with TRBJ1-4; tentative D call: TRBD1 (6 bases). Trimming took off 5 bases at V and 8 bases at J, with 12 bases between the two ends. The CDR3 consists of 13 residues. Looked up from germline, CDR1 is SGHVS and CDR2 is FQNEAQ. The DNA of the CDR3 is TGTGCCAGCAGCCCCGGGGGGCGCGAAAAACTGTTTTTT. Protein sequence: CASSPGGREKLFF.

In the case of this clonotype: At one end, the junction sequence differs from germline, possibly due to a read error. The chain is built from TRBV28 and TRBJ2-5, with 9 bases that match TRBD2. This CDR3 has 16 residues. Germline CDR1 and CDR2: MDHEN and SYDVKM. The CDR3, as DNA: TGTGACAGCAGTCCATGGGGCGGGGGGGCACAGGAGACCCAGTACTTC. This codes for CDSSPWGGGAQETQYF.

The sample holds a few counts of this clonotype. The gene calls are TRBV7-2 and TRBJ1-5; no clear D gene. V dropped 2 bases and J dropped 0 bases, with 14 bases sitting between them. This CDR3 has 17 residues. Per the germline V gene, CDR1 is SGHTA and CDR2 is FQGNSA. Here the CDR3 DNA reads TGTGCCAGCAGCTTACGGGGAGGGTGGGCTAGCAATCAGCCCCAGCATTTT. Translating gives CASSLRGGWASNQPQHF.

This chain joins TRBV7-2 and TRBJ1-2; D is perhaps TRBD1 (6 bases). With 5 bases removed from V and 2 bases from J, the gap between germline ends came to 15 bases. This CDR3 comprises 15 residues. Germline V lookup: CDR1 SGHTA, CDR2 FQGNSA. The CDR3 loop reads CASSIRQEPNYGYTF. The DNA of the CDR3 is TGTGCCAGCAGCATAAGACAGGAACCAAACTATGGCTACACCTTC.

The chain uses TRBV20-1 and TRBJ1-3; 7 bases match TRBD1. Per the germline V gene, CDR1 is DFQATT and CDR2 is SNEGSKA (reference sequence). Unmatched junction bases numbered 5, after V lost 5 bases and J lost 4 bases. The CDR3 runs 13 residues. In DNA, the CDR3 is TGCAGTGCTGCGACAGGGCCAGGAAACACCATATATTTT. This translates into CSAATGPGNTIYF.